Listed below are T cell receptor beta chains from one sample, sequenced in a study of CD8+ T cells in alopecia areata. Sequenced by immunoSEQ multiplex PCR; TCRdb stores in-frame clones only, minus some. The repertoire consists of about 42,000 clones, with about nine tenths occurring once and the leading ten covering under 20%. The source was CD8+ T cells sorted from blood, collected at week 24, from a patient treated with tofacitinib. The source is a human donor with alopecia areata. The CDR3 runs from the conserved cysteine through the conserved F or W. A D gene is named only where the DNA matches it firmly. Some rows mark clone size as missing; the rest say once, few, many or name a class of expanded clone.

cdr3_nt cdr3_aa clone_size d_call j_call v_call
TGTGCCAGCACTTACGACCAGGGGAAGGCCGGGGAGCTGTTTTTT CASTYDQGKAGELFF once - TRBJ2-2 TRBV6-5
TGTGCCAGCAACCTGGGAGAGGACAGACAAGAGACCCAGTACTTC CASNLGEDRQETQYF - - TRBJ2-5 TRBV6-5
TGTGCCAGCAGCGTCCGACTAGCGGGGCTCACAGATACGCAGTATTTT CASSVRLAGLTDTQYF once TRBD2 TRBJ2-3 TRBV7-2
TGTGCTAGTGGTTTGCCCGGTCTCCAAGAGACCCAGTACTTC CASGLPGLQETQYF once - TRBJ2-5 TRBV12-5
TGTGCCAGCAGCTCCCTGACAGGGAGAAGAGATACGCAGTATTTT CASSSLTGRRDTQYF - TRBD1 TRBJ2-3 TRBV7-2
TGTGCCAGCAGCTTAGATCACCCCGGTAGGCAGCAGTACTTC CASSLDHPGRQQYF - - TRBJ2-7 TRBV11-2
TGTGCCAGCAGCCCCCCCGCACTAGCGGGAAGCACAGATACGCAGTATTTT CASSPPALAGSTDTQYF - TRBD2 TRBJ2-3 TRBV7-9
TGTGCCAGCAGTTTTGGCCAGACCTACAATGAGCAGTTCTTC CASSFGQTYNEQFF - - TRBJ2-1 TRBV27
TGTGCCAGCTGCCGGGACAGGGACACTTACGAGCAGTACTTC CASCRDRDTYEQYF - TRBD1 TRBJ2-7 TRBV27
TGTGCCAGCCCTCGGGACAGGAGCTACGAGCAGTACTTC CASPRDRSYEQYF - TRBD1 TRBJ2-7 TRBV16
TGCGCCAGCAGCCACGGGGGGGCCGGGGCAGATACGCAGTATTTT CASSHGGAGADTQYF - TRBD2 TRBJ2-3 TRBV4-1